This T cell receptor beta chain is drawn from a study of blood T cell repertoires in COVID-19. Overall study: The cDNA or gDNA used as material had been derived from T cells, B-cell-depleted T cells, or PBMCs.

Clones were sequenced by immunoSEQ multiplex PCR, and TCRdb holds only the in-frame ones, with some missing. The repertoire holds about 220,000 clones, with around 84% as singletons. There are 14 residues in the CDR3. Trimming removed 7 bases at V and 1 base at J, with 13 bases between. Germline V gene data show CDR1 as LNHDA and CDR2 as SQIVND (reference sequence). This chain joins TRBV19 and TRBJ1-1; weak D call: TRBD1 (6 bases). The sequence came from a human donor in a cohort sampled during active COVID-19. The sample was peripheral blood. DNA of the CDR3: TGTGCCAGTACCCTTCACAGGGCGAACACTGAAGCTTTCTTT. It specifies CASTLHRANTEAFF.